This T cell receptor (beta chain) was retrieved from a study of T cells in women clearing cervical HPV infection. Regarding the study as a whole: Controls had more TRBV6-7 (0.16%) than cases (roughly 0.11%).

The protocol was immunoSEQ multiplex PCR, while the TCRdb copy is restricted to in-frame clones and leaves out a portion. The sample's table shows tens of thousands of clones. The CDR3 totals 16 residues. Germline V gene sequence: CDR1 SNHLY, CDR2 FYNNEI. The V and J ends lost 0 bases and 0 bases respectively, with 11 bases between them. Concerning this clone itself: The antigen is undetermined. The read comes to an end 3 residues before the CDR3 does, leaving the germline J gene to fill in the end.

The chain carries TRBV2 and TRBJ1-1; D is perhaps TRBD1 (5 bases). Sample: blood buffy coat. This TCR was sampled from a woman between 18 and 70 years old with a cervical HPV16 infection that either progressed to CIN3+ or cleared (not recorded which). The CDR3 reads CASSEAQGGVNTEAFF. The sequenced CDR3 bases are TGTGCCAGCAGTGAAGCGCAGGGCGGAGTGAACACTGAA.